Below are 23 T cell receptor beta chains sequenced from a single sample in a study of OX40 agonist ivuxolimab in advanced cancers. Profiling relied on immunoSEQ multiplex PCR, and the TCRdb table lists in-frame clones only, not all of them. The sample has some 81,000 clones; just over 85% are singletons. The sample here was CD4+ or CD8+ T cells sorted from blood, taken in a trial of the OX40 agonist ivuxolimab. These receptors all stem from an adult with an advanced solid tumor such as melanoma, head and neck, liver or kidney cancer.

This chain links TRBV10-3 with TRBJ2-1, with TRBD1 matching over 10 bases. Germline V lookup: CDR1 ENHRY, CDR2 SYGVKD. V was pared by 5 bases and J by 4 bases, with 8 bases of the junction left unmatched. The CDR3 has 16 amino acids. The CDR3 nucleotides read TGTGCCATCAGTCCTGGGACAGGGGAAGAATACAATGAGCAGTTCTTC. This sequence encodes CAISPGTGEEYNEQFF.

The chain carries TRBV5-8 and TRBJ1-3; possible D gene TRBD1, 5 bases. The CDR3 totals 19 residues. The germline CDR1 and CDR2 sequences are SGHTS and YDEGEE. V lost 0 bases and J lost 4, with 23 bases in between. This CDR3 is CASSLGTSGLREGGNTIYF. The CDR3 DNA follows: TGTGCCAGCAGCTTGGGAACTTCCGGTTTGCGAGAGGGGGGAAACACCATATATTTT.

The V gene is TRBV28, the J gene TRBJ2-5; 11 bases are a match to TRBD2. This CDR3 has 17 amino acids. V was pared by 2 bases and J by 5 bases, with 10 bases of the junction left unmatched. Germline V gene sequence: CDR1 MDHEN, CDR2 SYDVKM. CDR3 amino acids: CASSLLAGGGRLETQYF. CDR3 DNA sequence: TGTGCCAGCAGTTTACTAGCGGGGGGCGGTCGGTTGGAGACCCAGTACTTC.

This chain connects TRBV6-5 to TRBJ1-1; 8 bases match TRBD1. Germline V gene lookup returns CDR1 MNHEY and CDR2 SVGAGI. The junction had 8 bases not matched to a gene; V was cut back by 7 bases and J by 4 bases. This CDR3 contains 14 residues. CDR3 sequence (DNA): TGTGCCAGCACCAAGACAGGGGTCGTCACTGAAGCTTTCTTT. Its protein is CASTKTGVVTEAFF.

This clone was recorded only once. The chain has TRBV6-4 and TRBJ2-1; 10 bases fit TRBD2. Per the germline V gene, CDR1 is MRHNA and CDR2 is SNTAGT. Trimming at V came to 6 bases and at J to 6 bases, leaving 17 bases not matched to a gene. The CDR3 length is 18 residues. In nucleotides, the CDR3 is TGTGCCAGCAGCTACGGACAGGAACCAGCGGGGGGGCTCAATGAGCAGTTCTTC. Translating it yields CASSYGQEPAGGLNEQFF.

The J gene is TRBJ1-1, the V gene TRBV7-9; the match to TRBD1 covers 7 bases. Germline CDR1 is SEHNR and CDR2 is FQNEAQ (reference sequence). Trimming cost V 3 bases and J 9 bases; bases outside gene matches: 4. The CDR3 length is 12 residues. The CDR3 bases are TGTGCCAGCAGCTTCCGGGACAGCAAAGCTTTCTTT. Translating it yields CASSFRDSKAFF.

The genes are TRBV18 and TRBJ2-7; D perhaps matches TRBD2 (5 bases). Per germline, CDR1 KGHSH and CDR2 LQKENI. The length of the CDR3 is 15 residues. Trimming shortened V by 3 bases and J by 0 bases, and 12 bases separated the two germline ends. The CDR3, as DNA: TGTGCCAGCTCACCGGTCGGGGATTACTCCTACGAGCAGTACTTC. This encodes CASSPVGDYSYEQYF.

This sequence joins TRBV5-4 and TRBJ2-3; possibly TRBD1 or TRBD2 for D (6 bases each). Trimming took 4 bases from V and 11 from J, leaving 17 bases between them. CDR1 and CDR2 from the germline V gene are SGHNT and YYREEE (reference sequence). This CDR3 is 13 amino acids long. The CDR3 is CASSPRLEGEQYF. In DNA, the CDR3 is TGTGCCAGCAGCCCACGACTAGAGGGGGAGCAGTATTTT.

The gene calls are TRBV30 and TRBJ2-6; D might be TRBD2 (5 bases). V was trimmed by 3 bases and J by 3 bases, leaving 9 bases between them. This CDR3 is 14 amino acids long. Looked up from germline, CDR1 is GTSNPN and CDR2 is SVGIG (reference sequence). The CDR3 loop is CAWRPGSGANVLTF. CDR3 bases: TGTGCCTGGAGACCGGGGAGTGGGGCCAACGTCCTGACTTTC.

J is TRBJ2-1 and V is TRBV5-4; 11 positions match TRBD2. Germline V CDR1 and CDR2: SGHNT, YYREEE (reference sequence). J gave up 8 bases and V 4 bases, and 8 bases lay outside the gene matches. CDR3 length: 15 residues. The CDR3 spells CASSISGGAEDEQFF. The CDR3 DNA reads TGTGCCAGCAGCATTAGCGGGGGGGCCGAGGATGAGCAGTTCTTC.

This chain joins TRBV19 and TRBJ2-5, with a tentative D call TRBD2 (6 bases). The germline V and J ends were trimmed by 3 bases and 1 base, with 15 bases remaining between them. Germline CDR1 is LNHDA and CDR2 is SQIVND (reference sequence). The CDR3 runs to 16 residues. The chain's CDR3 is CASSIADLGGQETQYF. The CDR3, as DNA: TGTGCCAGTAGTATTGCAGACTTGGGGGGCCAAGAGACCCAGTACTTC.

CDR3 region: CAGMREGGSYEQYF. CDR3 bases: TGTGCCGGGATGAGAGAGGGGGGTTCCTACGAGCAGTACTTC. The chain links TRBV6-1 to TRBJ2-7; D could derive from TRBD1 or TRBD2 (6 bases each). The germline V gene has CDR1 MNHNS and CDR2 SASEGT. V gave up 11 bases and J gave up 1 base, with 18 bases separating them. The CDR3 has 14 amino acids.

This chain uses TRBV7-2 with TRBJ2-3, with TRBD2 matching 13 bases. The CDR3 sequence is 15 residues long. Germline CDR1 is SGHTA and CDR2 is FQGNSA. With V trimmed by 5 bases and J by 5 bases, 4 bases remained unmatched. This CDR3 is CASSEGLAGVDTQYF. DNA for the CDR3: TGTGCCAGCAGCGAAGGACTAGCGGGGGTAGATACGCAGTATTTT.

The chain joins TRBV5-5 to TRBJ2-7, with D possibly matching TRBD1 (5 bases). CDR1 is SGHKS and CDR2 is YYEKEE in the germline V gene (reference sequence). CDR3 length: 14 residues. V lost 4 bases to trimming and J lost 0 bases, with 11 bases between them. DNA for the CDR3: TGTGCCAGCAGCATAGCAGGGCTCTCCTACGAGCAGTACTTC. Protein: CASSIAGLSYEQYF.

The rearrangement links TRBV5-4 to TRBJ1-1; 9 nucleotides align to TRBD1. Trimming cost V 4 bases and J 0 bases; bases outside gene matches: 10. Germline values: CDR1 SGHNT, CDR2 YYREEE (reference sequence). The CDR3 covers 17 residues. DNA for the CDR3: TGTGCCAGCAGCAAACAGGGGGCGCTTACCTTGAACACTGAAGCTTTCTTT. Translating it yields CASSKQGALTLNTEAFF.

The rearrangement links TRBV5-1 to TRBJ2-5, with a tentative D call TRBD1 (5 bases). Germline CDR1 SGHRS, CDR2 YFSETQ. V was clipped by 0 bases and J by 2 bases, with 5 bases between them. The CDR3 sequence is 13 residues long. The CDR3 reads CASSLEGQETQYF. The CDR3 bases are TGCGCCAGCAGCTTGGAGGGGCAAGAGACCCAGTACTTC. Based on the CDR3 plus reference TRBV5-1 and TRBJ2-5, the full variable domain is KAGVTQTPRYLIKTRGQQVTLSCSPISGHRSVSWYQQTPGQGLQFLFEYFSETQRNKGNFPGRFSGRQFSNSRSEMNVSTLELGDSALYLCASSLEGQETQYFGPGTRLLVL.

The V and J genes are TRBV6-7 and TRBJ1-1, with D tentatively TRBD1 (5 bases). TRBV6-7 is identified as an open reading frame with a role that is uncertain. Trimming removed 2 bases at V and 1 base at J, with 8 bases between. CDR3 size: 14 residues. CDR3 in amino acids: CASSYPDRNTEAFF. The CDR3 bases are TGTGCCAGCAGTTACCCCGACAGGAACACTGAAGCTTTCTTT.

This clone was picked up one time. This chain connects TRBV6-1 to TRBJ1-2, with a tentative D call TRBD1 (5 bases). The CDR3 is made up of 16 amino acids. Germline CDR1 reads MNHNS; CDR2 reads SASEGT. The V gene lost 4 bases and the J gene lost 5 bases, with 20 bases spanning the gap. As DNA, the CDR3 is TGTGCCAGCAGTGCCGGGGCAGGGCCGGCGGGATATGGCTACACCTTC. This encodes CASSAGAGPAGYGYTF.

The chain joins TRBV7-9 to TRBJ2-1; the match to TRBD2 covers 7 bases. Losses at the gene ends were 2 bases for V and 7 bases for J; bases not matched to a gene: 5. The V gene's germline CDR1 is SEHNR and CDR2 FQNEAQ (reference sequence). CDR3 size: 14 residues. CDR3 region: CASSLTLADNEQFF. CDR3 DNA sequence: TGTGCCAGCAGCTTAACCCTAGCGGATAATGAGCAGTTCTTC.

This clone has only a few counts. The chain has TRBV30 and TRBJ2-1; perhaps TRBD2 as D (5 bases). CDR3 size: 19 residues. The V end lost 0 bases, the J end lost 5 bases, and 26 bases lay between the germline ends. Per the germline V gene, CDR1 is GTSNPN and CDR2 is SVGIG (reference sequence). CDR3 bases: TGTGCCTGGAGTGTACTTAGTGTTGGACTCCTAAACGATGACAATGAGCAGTTCTTC. Its protein product is CAWSVLSVGLLNDDNEQFF.

The chain couples TRBV5-1 to TRBJ2-3; TRBD2 matches at 10 bases. The CDR3 consists of 18 residues. Trimming at V came to 0 bases and at J to 2 bases, leaving 9 bases not matched to a gene. From germline, CDR1 is SGHRS and CDR2 YFSETQ. CDR3 in amino acids: CASSLGLASGGPTDTQYF. The CDR3 DNA sequence: TGCGCCAGCAGCTTGGGCCTGGCTAGCGGGGGCCCCACAGATACGCAGTATTTT. Using reference TRBV5-1 and TRBJ2-3 for the parts outside the CDR3, the full variable domain is KAGVTQTPRYLIKTRGQQVTLSCSPISGHRSVSWYQQTPGQGLQFLFEYFSETQRNKGNFPGRFSGRQFSNSRSEMNVSTLELGDSALYLCASSLGLASGGPTDTQYFGPGTRLTVL.

The chain combines TRBV11-2 with TRBJ1-1; D not resolved. The CDR3 length is 17 residues. V shed 5 bases and J shed 2 bases, with 21 bases lying between them. Germline CDR1 is SGHAT and CDR2 is FQNNGV. The CDR3 DNA reads as TGTGCCAGCAGCGACCTTCTCAGGAGCAGGTCTAACACTGAAGCTTTCTTT. Residues: CASSDLLRSRSNTEAFF.

This chain joins TRBV7-2 and TRBJ1-2; no clear D. Germline CDR1 and CDR2: SGHTA and FQGNSA. This CDR3 is built from 14 residues. Between the trimmed V and J ends, which lost 1 base and 4 bases, there was a span of 10 bases. The CDR3 DNA is TGTGCCAGCAGCTTAGGACCGTTCAGCTATGGCTACACCTTC. Its translation: CASSLGPFSYGYTF.